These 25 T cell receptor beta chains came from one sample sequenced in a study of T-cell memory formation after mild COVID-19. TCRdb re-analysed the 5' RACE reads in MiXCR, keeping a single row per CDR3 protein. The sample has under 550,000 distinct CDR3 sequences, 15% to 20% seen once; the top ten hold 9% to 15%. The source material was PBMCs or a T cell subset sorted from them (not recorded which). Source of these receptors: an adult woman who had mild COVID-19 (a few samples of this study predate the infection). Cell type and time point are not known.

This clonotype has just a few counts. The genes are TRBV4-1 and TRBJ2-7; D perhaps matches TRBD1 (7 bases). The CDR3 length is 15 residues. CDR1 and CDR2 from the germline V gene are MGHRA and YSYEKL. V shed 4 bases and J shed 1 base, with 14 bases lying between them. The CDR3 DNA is TGCGCCAGCAGCCGAGAGACAGGGAGGTCCTACGAGCAGTACTTC. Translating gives CASSRETGRSYEQYF.

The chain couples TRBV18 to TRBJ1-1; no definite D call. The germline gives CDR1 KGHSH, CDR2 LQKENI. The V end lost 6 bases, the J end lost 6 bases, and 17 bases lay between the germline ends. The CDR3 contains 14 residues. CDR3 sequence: CASSPATILSEAFF. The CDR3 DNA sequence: TGTGCCAGCTCGCCTGCGACCATACTATCTGAAGCTTTCTTT.

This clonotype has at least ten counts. CDR3 in amino acids: CASSFRDSSYNEQFF. The DNA for the CDR3 is TGTGCCAGCAGTTTCCGGGACAGCTCCTACAATGAGCAGTTCTTC. This rearrangement joins TRBV12-3 or TRBV12-4 to TRBJ2-1, with 7 bases lining up with TRBD1. V trimming: 3 bases; J trimming: 0 bases; junction bases outside the gene matches: 2. The CDR3 has 15 amino acids.

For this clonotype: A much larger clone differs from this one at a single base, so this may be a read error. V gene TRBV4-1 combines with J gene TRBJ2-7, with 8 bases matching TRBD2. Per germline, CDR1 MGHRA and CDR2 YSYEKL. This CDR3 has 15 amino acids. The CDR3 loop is CARSQGRGLVYEQYF. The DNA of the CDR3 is TGCGCCAGAAGCCAGGGGAGGGGACTAGTCTACGAGCAGTACTTC.

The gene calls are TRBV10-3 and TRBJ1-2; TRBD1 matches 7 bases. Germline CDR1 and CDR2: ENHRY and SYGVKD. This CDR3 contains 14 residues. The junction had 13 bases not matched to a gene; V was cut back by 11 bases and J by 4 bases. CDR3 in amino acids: CASSGTEVSYGYTF. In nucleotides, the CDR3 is TGTGCCTCCTCCGGGACAGAGGTCTCCTATGGCTACACCTTC.

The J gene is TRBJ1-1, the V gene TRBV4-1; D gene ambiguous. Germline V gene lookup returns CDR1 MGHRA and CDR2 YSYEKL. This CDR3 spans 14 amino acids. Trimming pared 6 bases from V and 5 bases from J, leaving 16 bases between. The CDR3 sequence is CASRFTAADTEAFF. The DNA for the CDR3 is TGCGCCAGCAGGTTCACGGCAGCAGATACTGAAGCTTTCTTT.

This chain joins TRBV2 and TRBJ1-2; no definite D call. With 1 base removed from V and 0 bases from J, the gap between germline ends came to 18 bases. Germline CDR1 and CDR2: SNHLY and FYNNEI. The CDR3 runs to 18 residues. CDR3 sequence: CASSEERSARYSNYGYTF. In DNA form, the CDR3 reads TGTGCCAGCAGTGAAGAGCGGTCAGCCCGCTACTCTAACTATGGCTACACCTTC.

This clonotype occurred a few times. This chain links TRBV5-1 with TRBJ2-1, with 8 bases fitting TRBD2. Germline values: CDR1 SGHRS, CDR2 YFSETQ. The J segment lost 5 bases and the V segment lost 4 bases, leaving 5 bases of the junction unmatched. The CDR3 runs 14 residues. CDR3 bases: TGCGCCAGCAGCCTACTAGCGGATCACAATGAGCAGTTCTTC. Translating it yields CASSLLADHNEQFF.

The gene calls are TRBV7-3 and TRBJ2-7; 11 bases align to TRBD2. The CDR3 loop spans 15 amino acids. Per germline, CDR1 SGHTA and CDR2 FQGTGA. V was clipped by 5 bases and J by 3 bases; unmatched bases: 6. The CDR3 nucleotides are TGTGCCAGCAGCCCCTTAGCGGGAGGGCTCTACGAGCAGTACTTC. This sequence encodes CASSPLAGGLYEQYF.

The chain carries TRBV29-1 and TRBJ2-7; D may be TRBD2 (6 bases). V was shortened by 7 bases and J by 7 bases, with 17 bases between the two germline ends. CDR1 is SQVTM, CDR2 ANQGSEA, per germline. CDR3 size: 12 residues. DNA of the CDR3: TGCAGCGGGTGGGACTCCTTTGGGGAGCAGTACTTC. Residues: CSGWDSFGEQYF.

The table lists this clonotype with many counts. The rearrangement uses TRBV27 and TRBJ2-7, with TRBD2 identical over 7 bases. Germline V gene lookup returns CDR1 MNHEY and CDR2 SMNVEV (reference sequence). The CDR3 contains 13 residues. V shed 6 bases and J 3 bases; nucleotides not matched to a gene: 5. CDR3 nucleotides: TGTGCCAGCAGGCTCGGGGGGAGCTACGAGCAGTACTTC. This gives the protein CASRLGGSYEQYF.

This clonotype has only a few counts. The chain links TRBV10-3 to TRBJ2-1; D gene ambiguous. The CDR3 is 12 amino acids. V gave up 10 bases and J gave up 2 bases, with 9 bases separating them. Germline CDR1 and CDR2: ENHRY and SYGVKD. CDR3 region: CATSMPYNEQFF. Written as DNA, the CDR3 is TGTGCCACTTCCATGCCCTACAATGAGCAGTTCTTC.

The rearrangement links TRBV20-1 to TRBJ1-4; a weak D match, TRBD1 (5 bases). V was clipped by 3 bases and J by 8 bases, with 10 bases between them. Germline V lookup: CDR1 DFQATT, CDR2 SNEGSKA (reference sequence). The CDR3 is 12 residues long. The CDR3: CSASQGGEKLFF. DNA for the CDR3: TGCAGTGCTAGCCAGGGTGGAGAAAAACTGTTTTTT.

In DNA, the CDR3 is TGCGCCAGCAGCCAGGTGACAGTTTTAGCCAAAAACATTCAGTACTTC. It codes for CASSQVTVLAKNIQYF. The chain couples TRBV4-1 to TRBJ2-4; D is perhaps TRBD1 (5 bases). V was clipped by 3 bases and J by 0 bases, with 12 bases between them. The CDR3 spans 16 residues. The germline gives CDR1 MGHRA, CDR2 YSYEKL.

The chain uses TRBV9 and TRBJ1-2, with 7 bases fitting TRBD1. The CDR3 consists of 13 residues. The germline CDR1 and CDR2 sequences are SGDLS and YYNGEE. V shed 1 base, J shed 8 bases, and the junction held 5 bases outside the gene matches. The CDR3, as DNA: TGTGCCAGCAGCGTATCCGACAGGGAAGGCTACACCTTC. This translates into CASSVSDREGYTF.

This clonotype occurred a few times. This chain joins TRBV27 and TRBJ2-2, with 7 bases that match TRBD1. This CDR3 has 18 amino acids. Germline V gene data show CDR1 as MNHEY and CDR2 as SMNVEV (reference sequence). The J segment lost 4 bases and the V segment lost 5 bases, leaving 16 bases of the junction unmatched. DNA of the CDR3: TGTGCCAGCAGTCCCGGCCGAAGACAGGGTTTGATCACCGGGGAGCTGTTTTTT. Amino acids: CASSPGRRQGLITGELFF.

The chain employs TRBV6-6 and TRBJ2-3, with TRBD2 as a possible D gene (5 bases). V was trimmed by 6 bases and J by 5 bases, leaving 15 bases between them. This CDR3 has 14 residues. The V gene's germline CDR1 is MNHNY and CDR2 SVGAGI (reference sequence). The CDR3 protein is CASSTPGVRDTQYF. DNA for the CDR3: TGTGCCAGCAGCACTCCCGGGGTGAGAGATACGCAGTATTTT.

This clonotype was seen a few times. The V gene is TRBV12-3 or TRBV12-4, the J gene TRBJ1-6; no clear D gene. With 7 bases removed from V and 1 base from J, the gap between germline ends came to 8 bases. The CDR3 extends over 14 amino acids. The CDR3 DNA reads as TGTGCCAGCACCCGGGGATCCTATAATTCACCCCTCCACTTT. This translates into CASTRGSYNSPLHF.

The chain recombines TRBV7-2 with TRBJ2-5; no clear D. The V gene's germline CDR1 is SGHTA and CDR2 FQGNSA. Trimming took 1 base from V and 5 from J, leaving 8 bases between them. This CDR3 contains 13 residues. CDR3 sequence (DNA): TGTGCCAGCAGCTTAGTCCATGGGGAGACCCAGTACTTC. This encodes CASSLVHGETQYF.

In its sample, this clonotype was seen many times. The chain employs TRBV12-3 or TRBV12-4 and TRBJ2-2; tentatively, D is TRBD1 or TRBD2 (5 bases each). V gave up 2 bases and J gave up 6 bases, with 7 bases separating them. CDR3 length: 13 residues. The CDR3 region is CASSLQGAGELFF. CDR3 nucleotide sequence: TGTGCCAGCAGTTTACAGGGAGCCGGGGAGCTGTTTTTT.

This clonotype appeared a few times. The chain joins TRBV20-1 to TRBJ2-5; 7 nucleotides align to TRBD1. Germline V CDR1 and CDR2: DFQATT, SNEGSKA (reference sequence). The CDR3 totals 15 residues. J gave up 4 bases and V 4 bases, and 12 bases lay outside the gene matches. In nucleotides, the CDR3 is TGCAGTGCTACCCCCGGGACAGCCCTCCTAGAGACCCAGTACTTC. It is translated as CSATPGTALLETQYF.

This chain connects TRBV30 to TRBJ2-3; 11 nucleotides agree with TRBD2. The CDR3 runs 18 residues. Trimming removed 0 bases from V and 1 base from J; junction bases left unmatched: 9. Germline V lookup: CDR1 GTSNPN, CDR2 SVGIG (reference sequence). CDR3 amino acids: CAWSVRLAGGLGTDTQYF. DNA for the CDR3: TGTGCCTGGAGTGTAAGGCTAGCGGGGGGACTAGGCACAGATACGCAGTATTTT.

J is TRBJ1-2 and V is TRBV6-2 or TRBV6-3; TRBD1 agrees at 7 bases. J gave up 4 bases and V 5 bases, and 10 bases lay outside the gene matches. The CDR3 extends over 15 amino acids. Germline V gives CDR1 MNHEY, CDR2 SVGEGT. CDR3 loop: CASSPSLGQAYGYTF. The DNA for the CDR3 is TGTGCCAGCAGTCCCTCTCTTGGACAGGCCTATGGCTACACCTTC.

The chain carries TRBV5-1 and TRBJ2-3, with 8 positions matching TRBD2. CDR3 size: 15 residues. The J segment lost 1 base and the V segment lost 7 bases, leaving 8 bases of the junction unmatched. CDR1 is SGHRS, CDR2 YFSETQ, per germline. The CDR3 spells CASGLLAAGTDTQYF. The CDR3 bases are TGCGCCAGCGGACTACTAGCGGCCGGCACAGATACGCAGTATTTT.

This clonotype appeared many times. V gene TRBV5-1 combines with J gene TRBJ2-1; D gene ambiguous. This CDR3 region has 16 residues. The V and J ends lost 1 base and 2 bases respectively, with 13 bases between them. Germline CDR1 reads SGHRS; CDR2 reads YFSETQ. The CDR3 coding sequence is TGCGCCAGCAGCTTGCGGGTTAGTGGGACCTACAATGAGCAGTTCTTC. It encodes CASSLRVSGTYNEQFF.